The clone carrying this T cell receptor (beta chain) was detected ten times or more. Its antigen is not known. The CDR3 extends over 15 amino acids. Germline values: CDR1 SGHNT, CDR2 YYREEE (reference sequence). Trimming stripped 5 bases from V and 2 bases from J, with 13 bases between. They built TCR cDNA with 5'RACE template switching, a step that put in a universal primer site and UMIs. TCRdb re-called the 5' RACE reads through MiXCR, storing one row per CDR3 protein. This sample yields around 310,000 distinct CDR3 sequences, of which about 4% are seen a single time; roughly 26% belongs to the top ten. These data come from a study of T cells after yellow fever vaccination. General study points: Post-booster repertoires again held most primary-vaccination clones (96% CD4, about 90% CD8). Abundant bulk-population clonotypes could contaminate the FACS-sorted repertoires.

The sequencing here drew on PBMCs, taken 5 days after the yellow fever booster vaccination. This sequence originates from a man aged 18 to 30 who received the YFV17D yellow fever vaccine. The chain carries TRBV5-4 and TRBJ2-2, with no clear D. CDR3 sequence: CASSTPVVNTGELFF. CDR3 nucleotides: TGTGCCAGCAGTACCCCAGTAGTCAACACCGGGGAGCTGTTTTTT.